Each of the 2 T cell receptor beta chains below was sequenced from the same sample in a study of cytomegalovirus exposure and HLA in healthy donors. The study ran its PCR with 60 Vbeta and 13 Jbeta primers. Libraries were prepared by immunoSEQ multiplex PCR; TCRdb keeps only in-frame clonotypes and omits some of them. This table holds more than 95,000 clones, roughly 12% found once. The sample was PBMCs. These receptors were taken from a man in his forties in good health and CMV-seropositive.

The chain employs TRBV28 and TRBJ1-5, with D uncertain. The CDR3 totals 15 residues. Germline-derived CDR1 and CDR2 are MDHEN and SYDVKM. V was pared by 7 bases and J by 7 bases, with 20 bases between. In DNA, the CDR3 is TGTGCCAGCACTCATCTAGTGGAGGGTGAGCAGCCCCAGCATTTT. Translated: CASTHLVEGEQPQHF.

V usage is TRBV6-1 and J usage is TRBJ2-7; 7 nucleotides agree with TRBD2. This CDR3 spans 16 amino acids. In germline, CDR1 is MNHNS, CDR2 SASEGT. Trimming at V came to 4 bases and at J to 3 bases, leaving 12 bases not matched to a gene. CDR3: CASSGRSGRPLYEQYF. The DNA for the CDR3 is TGTGCCAGCAGTGGGAGGTCCGGGAGGCCACTCTACGAGCAGTACTTC.